The 12 T cell receptor beta chains listed next were all sequenced from one sample in a study of human T cells and chemical hapten exposure. The time point here: pre-sensitization, week 0. This sample's treatment: therapeutic diphenylcyclopropenone sensitization with weekly scalp DPC. TCRdb reprocessed the RACE reads via MiXCR and lists one record per CDR3 protein. In the table there are fewer than 300,000 distinct CDR3 sequences, approximately 7.5% of which are singletons. Source: whole blood, taken in connection with sensitization to the hapten diphenylcyclopropenone (DPC). All receptors derive from a man between 18 and 35 years old with alopecia areata. Some clones in this sample may be carry-over from other donors' samples.

This chain uses TRBV7-9 with TRBJ1-2; no firm D call. Germline V CDR1 and CDR2: SEHNR, FQNEAQ (reference sequence). The CDR3 has 11 residues. Trimming stripped 1 base from V and 5 bases from J, with 2 bases between. CDR3 nucleotide sequence: TGTGCCAGCAGCTTAGAATATGGCTACACCTTC. Amino acid sequence: CASSLEYGYTF.

This clonotype was observed many times. This chain links TRBV9 with TRBJ2-3, with D tentatively TRBD1 (6 bases). The germline CDR1 and CDR2 sequences are SGDLS and YYNGEE. The CDR3 extends over 13 amino acids. V lost 5 bases and J lost 1, with 8 bases in between. CDR3 coding DNA: TGTGCCAGCAGTTACAGGGGCACAGATACGCAGTATTTT. Translated: CASSYRGTDTQYF. The entire variable domain, with the rest obtained from reference TRBV9 and TRBJ2-3, is as follows: DSGVTQTPKHLITATGQRVTLRCSPRSGDLSVYWYQQSLDQGLQFLIQYYNGEERAKGNILERFSAQQFPDLHSELNLSSLELGDSALYFCASSYRGTDTQYFGPGTRLTVL.

The table lists this clonotype with a few counts. The CDR3 protein is CASSESKTYGYTF. The CDR3 DNA reads TGCGCCAGCAGTGAGTCCAAGACCTATGGCTACACCTTC. V gene TRBV10-1 combines with J gene TRBJ1-2; D call uncertain. The CDR3 has 13 residues. CDR1 is WNHNN, CDR2 SYGVQD, per germline (reference sequence). Trimming stripped 0 bases from V and 4 bases from J, with 6 bases between.

This chain joins TRBV20-1 and TRBJ2-7; maybe TRBD1 (6 bases). Germline V gene sequence: CDR1 DFQATT, CDR2 SNEGSKA (reference sequence). This CDR3 is built from 15 residues. The V gene lost 0 bases and the J gene lost 0 bases, with 12 bases spanning the gap. This CDR3 reads CSARDGRGYSYEQYV. Here the CDR3 DNA reads TGCAGTGCTAGAGATGGCAGGGGTTACTCCTACGAGCAGTACGTC.

This rearrangement joins TRBV6-5 to TRBJ1-1; no reliable D call. Germline lookup yields CDR1 MNHEY and CDR2 SVGAGI. The CDR3 runs 13 residues. V gave up 3 bases and J gave up 1 base, with 6 bases separating them. The CDR3 DNA follows: TGTGCCAGCAGTTATTTATCGAACACTGAAGCTTTCTTT. It codes for CASSYLSNTEAFF.

The chain links TRBV9 to TRBJ1-5; D is ambiguous. Germline CDR1 and CDR2: SGDLS and YYNGEE. The CDR3 contains 14 residues. The ends were cut back, 2 bases at V and 0 bases at J, with 6 bases in the middle. CDR3 residues: CASSVDLSNQPQHF. DNA for the CDR3: TGTGCCAGCAGCGTGGACCTTAGCAATCAGCCCCAGCATTTT. Combining the CDR3 with reference TRBV9 and TRBJ1-5 gives the whole variable domain DSGVTQTPKHLITATGQRVTLRCSPRSGDLSVYWYQQSLDQGLQFLIQYYNGEERAKGNILERFSAQQFPDLHSELNLSSLELGDSALYFCASSVDLSNQPQHFGDGTRLSIL.

Only a few counts were recorded for this clonotype. The rearrangement joins TRBV7-3 to TRBJ1-2, with D tentatively TRBD1 (6 bases). Germline CDR1 SGHTA, CDR2 FQGTGA. Between the trimmed V and J ends, which lost 5 bases and 7 bases, there was a span of 26 bases. The CDR3 spans 17 residues. In DNA form, the CDR3 reads TGTGCCAGCAGCCCGAGACAGGCTCGACCTTTTACTCGTGGCTACACCTTC. As protein: CASSPRQARPFTRGYTF.

This clonotype was counted ten times or more. The chain has TRBV7-3 and TRBJ2-2, with D hard to call. Trimming pared 0 bases from V and 4 bases from J, leaving 12 bases between. CDR3 length: 16 amino acids. The germline CDR1 and CDR2 sequences are SGHTA and FQGTGA. The CDR3 nucleotides are TGTGCCAGCAGCTTAACGAAGGGTATTGGCACCGGGGAGCTGTTTTTT. As protein: CASSLTKGIGTGELFF.

This clonotype occurred a few times. The chain carries TRBV9 and TRBJ2-7, with a weak D call TRBD2 (6 bases). The CDR3 contains 15 residues. CDR1 and CDR2 (germline): SGDLS, YYNGEE. The V gene lost 6 bases and the J gene lost 3 bases, with 19 bases spanning the gap. CDR3 loop: CASTPTSSSIYEQYF. CDR3 in DNA: TGTGCCAGCACCCCGACTAGTTCGTCCATCTACGAGCAGTACTTC. Combining the CDR3 with reference TRBV9 and TRBJ2-7 gives the whole variable domain DSGVTQTPKHLITATGQRVTLRCSPRSGDLSVYWYQQSLDQGLQFLIQYYNGEERAKGNILERFSAQQFPDLHSELNLSSLELGDSALYFCASTPTSSSIYEQYFGPGTRLTVT.

The chain couples TRBV2 to TRBJ1-1; TRBD1 aligns across 9 bases. CDR1 and CDR2 (germline): SNHLY, FYNNEI. V trimming: 6 bases; J trimming: 1 base; junction bases outside the gene matches: 3. This CDR3 spans 14 amino acids. CDR3 coding DNA: TGTGCCAGCAGCAAGGGACAGGGGAACACTGAAGCTTTCTTT. This translates into CASSKGQGNTEAFF.

At least ten counts were recorded for this clonotype. The chain carries TRBV27 and TRBJ1-1; D call uncertain. Germline V gives CDR1 MNHEY, CDR2 SMNVEV (reference sequence). The CDR3 contains 14 residues. With 4 bases removed from V and 10 bases from J, the gap between germline ends came to 19 bases. The chain's CDR3 is CASSSLWGKRVAFF. The CDR3 DNA sequence: TGTGCCAGCAGTTCCCTCTGGGGAAAACGTGTAGCTTTCTTT.

This clonotype was recorded a few times. V and J are TRBV12-3 or TRBV12-4 and TRBJ2-2; D is undetermined. The CDR3 length is 13 residues. Trimming took off 5 bases at V and 1 base at J, with 5 bases between the two ends. Written as DNA, the CDR3 is TGTGCCAGCAGTACACAGAACACCGGGGAGCTGTTTTTT. Translating it yields CASSTQNTGELFF.